One and the same sample provided the 23 T cell receptor beta chains below, sequenced in a study of blood T cells in healthy people across ages. Sample-barcoded 5' priming and a J-beta primer mix drove a second PCR of about 6 to 12 cycles. TCRdb called the 5' RACE reads again in MiXCR, with one record for every CDR3 protein. The sample lists hundreds of thousands of distinct CDR3 sequences; around 31% were seen once. The sample comprised blood. The receptor set was obtained from a woman of 80 years or more in good health.

In this sample, this clonotype turned up many times. The chain has TRBV20-1 and TRBJ2-1; D is unclear. The V gene's germline CDR1 is DFQATT and CDR2 SNEGSKA (reference sequence). The length of the CDR3 is 12 residues. The germline V and J ends were trimmed by 2 bases and 8 bases, with 10 bases remaining between them. CDR3 coding DNA: TGCAGTGCTAGACCCACATCGGATGAGCAGTTCTTC. Encoded protein: CSARPTSDEQFF.

This clonotype has a count of ten or more. V and J are TRBV5-1 and TRBJ2-3, with D tentatively TRBD2 (7 bases). The V and J ends lost 6 bases and 2 bases respectively, with 16 bases between them. Germline V gene data show CDR1 as SGHRS and CDR2 as YFSETQ. CDR3 length: 15 amino acids. Here the CDR3 reads CASMRTGGYTDTQYF. The DNA of the CDR3 is TGCGCCAGCATGCGGACGGGGGGCTACACAGATACGCAGTATTTT.

This clonotype was counted many times. J is TRBJ1-4 and V is TRBV3-1; tentative D call: TRBD1 (5 bases). V lost 4 bases to trimming and J lost 8 bases, with 8 bases between them. Germline values: CDR1 LGHDT, CDR2 YNNKEL (reference sequence). The CDR3 has 12 residues. The CDR3 DNA reads TGTGCCAGCAGCCTTGGGACGGAAAAACTGTTTTTT. As protein: CASSLGTEKLFF.

The V call is TRBV7-9, the J call TRBJ1-6; D is perhaps TRBD1 (5 bases). The V gene lost 3 bases and the J gene lost 10 bases, with 19 bases spanning the gap. The CDR3 is 16 amino acids. Germline values: CDR1 SEHNR, CDR2 FQNEAQ (reference sequence). The CDR3 loop is CASSFDRDRSASPLHF. The CDR3 DNA sequence: TGTGCCAGCAGCTTCGACCGGGACCGCTCTGCCTCACCCCTCCACTTT. Looking up the rest from reference TRBV7-9 and TRBJ1-6 gives the full variable domain: DTGVSQNPRHKITKRGQNVTFRCDPISEHNRLYWYRQTLGQGPEFLTYFQNEAQLEKSRLLSDRFSAERPKGSFSTLEIQRTEQGDSAMYLCASSFDRDRSASPLHFGNGTRLTVT.

This clonotype was seen more than once but under ten times. This sequence may be a read error, since a much larger clone differs from it by one base. J is TRBJ2-5 and V is TRBV4-1; 10 bases align to TRBD1. Looked up from germline, CDR1 is MGHRA and CDR2 is YSYEKL. V shed 3 bases and J 11 bases; nucleotides not matched to a gene: 12. The CDR3 is 15 amino acids. CDR3: CASSHPGQGNNEQYF. The CDR3 nucleotides are TGCGCCAGCAGCCATCCGGGACAGGGGAACAATGAGCAGTACTTC.

This rearrangement joins TRBV6-5 to TRBJ2-7, with D uncertain. The V end lost 0 bases, the J end lost 0 bases, and 18 bases lay between the germline ends. This CDR3 region has 18 residues. Germline lookup yields CDR1 MNHEY and CDR2 SVGAGI. The CDR3 here is CASSYSMGPGGSSYEQYF. The DNA of the CDR3 is TGTGCCAGCAGTTACTCGATGGGCCCCGGCGGAAGCTCCTACGAGCAGTACTTC.

This sequence joins TRBV5-6 and TRBJ1-1; D unresolved. Germline V gene data show CDR1 as SGHDT and CDR2 as YYEEEE. Between the trimmed V and J ends, which lost 4 bases and 4 bases, there was a span of 11 bases. The CDR3 covers 13 residues. The CDR3, as DNA: TGTGCCAGCAGCCTAATGATGAGCACTGAAGCTTTCTTT. It translates to CASSLMMSTEAFF.

This clonotype showed up many times. The V call is TRBV15, the J call TRBJ2-3, with 12 bases aligning to TRBD2. V was clipped by 5 bases and J by 3 bases; unmatched bases: 6. The CDR3 is 16 residues long. CDR1 is LNHNV and CDR2 is YYDKDF in the germline V gene (reference sequence). CDR3 sequence reads: CATSQGLAGKTDTQYF. CDR3 nucleotides: TGTGCCACCAGCCAAGGACTAGCGGGGAAGACAGATACGCAGTATTTT.

This clonotype showed up many times. The rearrangement links TRBV20-1 to TRBJ2-1, with a possible D match to TRBD2 (6 bases). Germline V gene data show CDR1 as DFQATT and CDR2 as SNEGSKA (reference sequence). Trimming removed 7 bases from V and 5 bases from J, with 15 bases in between. The CDR3 has 13 amino acids. CDR3 bases: TGCAGTGGAGTCGTCCGGGGGAACAATGAGCAGTTCTTC. This translates into CSGVVRGNNEQFF.

This clonotype was detected only a few times. V is TRBV3-1 and J is TRBJ2-1, with D unclear. This CDR3 has 12 residues. Trimming pared 4 bases from V and 13 bases from J, leaving 14 bases between. Germline CDR1 LGHDT, CDR2 YNNKEL (reference sequence). CDR3: CASSPGERAQFF. The CDR3 coding sequence is TGTGCCAGCAGCCCCGGTGAGAGAGCACAGTTCTTC.

This clonotype was recorded many times. The chain joins TRBV6-2 or TRBV6-3 to TRBJ2-1, with a weak D call TRBD2 (6 bases). Germline V lookup: CDR1 MNHEY, CDR2 SVGEGT. V dropped 0 bases and J dropped 10 bases, with 16 bases sitting between them. The CDR3 covers 15 residues. CDR3 DNA: TGTGCCAGCAGTTACTCCCGGCTAGGTGGAGGGGAGCAGTTCTTC. Residues: CASSYSRLGGGEQFF.

This clonotype was seen ten or more times. The chain couples TRBV5-6 to TRBJ1-6; no definite D call. Germline-derived CDR1 and CDR2 are SGHDT and YYEEEE. The V end lost 1 base, the J end lost 8 bases, and 4 bases lay between the germline ends. The CDR3 spans 12 residues. The CDR3 loop reads CASSLPYSPLHF. CDR3 coding DNA: TGTGCCAGCAGCTTGCCGTATTCACCCCTCCACTTT. The entire variable domain, with the rest obtained from reference TRBV5-6 and TRBJ1-6, is as follows: DAGVTQSPTHLIKTRGQQVTLRCSPKSGHDTVSWYQQALGQGPQFIFQYYEEEERQRGNFPDRFSGHQFPNYSSELNVNALLLGDSALYLCASSLPYSPLHFGNGTRLTVT.

Only a few counts were recorded for this clonotype. A much larger clone differs from this one at a single base, so this may be a read error. The chain is built from TRBV5-1 and TRBJ2-1; 9 positions match TRBD1. The DNA matches TRBJ2-7 better at its end, which makes the J call doubtful. This CDR3 region has 17 residues. Germline assignment: CDR1 SGHRS and CDR2 YFSETQ. In nucleotides, the CDR3 is TGCGCCAGCAGCTTGTCTTTGGGGACAGGGCCCTACAATGAGCAGTACTTC. The encoded protein is CASSLSLGTGPYNEQYF.

In its sample, this clonotype was seen many times. The chain carries TRBV2 and TRBJ2-1; 9 nucleotides line up with TRBD2. The trim removed 7 bases at V and 12 bases at J, leaving 16 bases unmatched. There are 15 residues in the CDR3. CDR1 and CDR2 (germline): SNHLY, FYNNEI. CDR3 coding DNA: TGTGCCAGCACAACTACGCGGGGGGGTTTTAGCGGGCAGTTCTTC. It codes for CASTTTRGGFSGQFF. The entire variable domain, with the rest obtained from reference TRBV2 and TRBJ2-1, is as follows: EPEVTQTPSHQVTQMGQEVILRCVPISNHLYFYWYRQILGQKVEFLVSFYNNEISEKSEIFDDQFSVERPDGSNFTLKIRSTKLEDSAMYFCASTTTRGGFSGQFFGPGTRLTVL.

This clonotype was recorded a few times. Sequence at one end of the junction differs from germline and may be a read error. The rearrangement uses TRBV5-6 and TRBJ2-7; D remains ambiguous. CDR3 length equals 11 residues. The germline CDR1 and CDR2 sequences are SGHDT and YYEEEE. The CDR3 sequence is CASSSAYGQYF. The CDR3 DNA reads as TGTGCCAGCAGCTCAGCCTACGGGCAGTACTTC. The full variable domain, in which reference TRBV5-6 and TRBJ2-7 provide the parts outside the CDR3, is DAGVTQSPTHLIKTRGQQVTLRCSPKSGHDTVSWYQQALGQGPQFIFQYYEEEERQRGNFPDRFSGHQFPNYSSELNVNALLLGDSALYLCASSSAYGQYFGPGTRLTVT.

In this sample, this clonotype turned up many times. This chain connects TRBV9 to TRBJ1-2; D is perhaps TRBD1 (5 bases). V dropped 0 bases and J dropped 6 bases, with 15 bases sitting between them. This CDR3 has 15 residues. Germline V CDR1 and CDR2: SGDLS, YYNGEE. CDR3 residues: CASSVEEGRGDGYTF. CDR3 coding DNA: TGTGCCAGCAGCGTAGAGGAGGGGAGGGGCGATGGCTACACCTTC.

This chain connects TRBV20-1 to TRBJ1-2; no firm D call. CDR3 length equals 12 residues. Germline V lookup: CDR1 DFQATT, CDR2 SNEGSKA (reference sequence). The V end was cut by 3 bases, the J end by 8 bases, with 13 bases between. In nucleotides, the CDR3 is TGCAGTGCTAGTTGGTTAGGGCAAGGCTACACCTTC. Translating gives CSASWLGQGYTF.

This clonotype was seen ten or more times. The chain uses TRBV20-1 and TRBJ1-5; TRBD1 matches at 10 bases. This CDR3 region has 18 residues. Looked up from germline, CDR1 is DFQATT and CDR2 is SNEGSKA (reference sequence). V shed 2 bases and J 2 bases; nucleotides not matched to a gene: 12. The CDR3 reads CSARSPGQGLWGNQPQHF. The CDR3 DNA is TGCAGTGCTAGATCGCCGGGACAGGGGCTTTGGGGCAATCAGCCCCAGCATTTT.

Many counts were recorded for this clonotype. This chain links TRBV7-9 with TRBJ2-1; 7 nucleotides align to TRBD1. Germline CDR1 is SEHNR and CDR2 is FQNEAQ (reference sequence). The CDR3 runs 13 residues. Trimming cost V 1 base and J 12 bases; bases outside gene matches: 6. CDR3 region: CASSLEGDRRQFF. The CDR3 nucleotides read TGTGCCAGCAGCTTAGAGGGGGACAGACGGCAGTTCTTC.

This clonotype was found a few times. V and J are TRBV30 and TRBJ1-1, with a tentative D call TRBD1 (5 bases). This CDR3 is built from 13 residues. V was trimmed by 1 base and J by 0 bases, leaving 6 bases between them. Per germline, CDR1 GTSNPN and CDR2 SVGIG (reference sequence). The DNA of the CDR3 is TGTGCCTGGAGTGGACAGTTGAACACTGAAGCTTTCTTT. This translates into CAWSGQLNTEAFF. Full variable domain (outside the CDR3, taken from reference TRBV30 and TRBJ1-1): SQTIHQWPATLVQPVGSPLSLECTVEGTSNPNLYWYRQAAGRGLQLLFYSVGIGQISSEVPQNLSASRPQDRQFILSSKKLLLSDSGFYLCAWSGQLNTEAFFGQGTRLTVV.

Worth noting for this clonotype: A much larger clone lies one base from this, so it may be a read error. The chain carries TRBV12-3 or TRBV12-4 and TRBJ1-2, with no clear D. The V gene lost 4 bases and the J gene lost 4 bases, with 13 bases spanning the gap. CDR3 length equals 14 residues. CDR3 nucleotides: TGTGCCAGCAGTTGTCAGGCACAACTCTATGGCTACACCTTC. Translation: CASSCQAQLYGYTF.

On this clonotype: One base away lies a much larger clone, so this may be a sequencing read error. CDR3 sequence: CASNQILDRNYGHTF. For the CDR3, the DNA is TGTGCCAGTAATCAGATCCTGGACAGGAACTATGGCCACACCTTC. This rearrangement joins TRBV19 to TRBJ1-2, with 7 bases lining up with TRBD1. The germline V gene encodes CDR1 LNHDA and CDR2 SQIVND (reference sequence). The CDR3 contains 15 residues.

This clonotype was seen ten or more times. The chain joins TRBV27 to TRBJ2-1, with D unclear. The CDR3 loop spans 17 amino acids. CDR1 and CDR2 from the germline V gene are MNHEY and SMNVEV (reference sequence). V lost 5 bases and J lost 3, with 20 bases in between. CDR3 residues: CASSGEARQTRYNEQFF. As DNA, the CDR3 is TGTGCCAGCAGTGGCGAGGCCCGGCAGACCCGCTACAATGAGCAGTTCTTC.